The clone carrying this T cell receptor beta chain was counted between two and nine times. Antigen specificity is unknown. The CDR3 contains 13 residues. V dropped 7 bases and J dropped 1 base, with 10 bases sitting between them. These data are taken from a study of post-analysis software for immune sequencing data. Study information: Recorded disease courses covered relapsing-remitting, secondary progressive and progressive-relapsing multiple sclerosis. Some patients had no subtype annotation.

Unique molecular identifiers were present in the TCR beta cDNA libraries. TCRdb ran MiXCR on the PCR reads and lists one entry per CDR3 protein. The repertoire holds about 540,000 distinct CDR3 sequences, about a third seen once, with around 5.9% in the top ten. The study, taken as a whole, reports: Samples sharing a preparation batch grouped tightly together when assessed by F measure. About 5 TRBV segments occurring more often in patients than controls included TRBV5-6, TRBV5-1 and TRBV20-1. Controls had significantly higher normalized Chao1 diversity than multiple sclerosis patients.

This chain joins TRBV12-3 or TRBV12-4 and TRBJ1-2, with D possibly matching TRBD1 (6 bases). The TCR was taken from a girl aged 2-17 years with multiple sclerosis. The source material was blood. Written as DNA, the CDR3 is TGTGCCAGCACAGGGGACTTTAACTATGGCTACACCTTC. Translated: CASTGDFNYGYTF.